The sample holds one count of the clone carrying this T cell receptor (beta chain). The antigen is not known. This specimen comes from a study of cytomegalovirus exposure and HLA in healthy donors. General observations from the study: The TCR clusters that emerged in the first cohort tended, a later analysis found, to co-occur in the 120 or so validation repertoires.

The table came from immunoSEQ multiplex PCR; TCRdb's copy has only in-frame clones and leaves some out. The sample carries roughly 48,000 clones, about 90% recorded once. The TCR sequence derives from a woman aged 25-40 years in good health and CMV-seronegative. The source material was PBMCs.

CDR3 coding DNA: TGTGCCACTAGCCTAGCGGGAGGAAACGAGCAGTACTTC. This gives the protein CATSLAGGNEQYF. The V and J genes are TRBV27 and TRBJ2-7; the match to TRBD2 covers 11 bases. V lost 10 bases, J lost 5 bases, and 7 bases stayed unmatched. The V gene's germline CDR1 is MNHEY and CDR2 SMNVEV (reference sequence). This CDR3 spans 13 amino acids.